Included here is one T cell receptor (beta chain) sequence, with context. This sample was taken from a study of blood T cell repertoires in COVID-19. Study-wide context: Specimens from acute and convalescent COVID-19 originated in the United States, Italy and Spain. Sample material is recorded as cDNA or gDNA derived from T cells, B-cell-depleted T cells, or PBMCs.

Authors' methods: Reference gene primer amplification gave estimated nucleated cell counts. Sequenced by immunoSEQ multiplex PCR; TCRdb stores in-frame clones only, minus some. V, J and clone size reflect that table, while D and trimming were determined from the DNA. The data contain 45,000 to 60,000 clones, roughly 90% of them singletons. Between the trimmed V and J ends, which lost 2 bases and 4 bases, there was a span of 9 bases. This CDR3 is 14 amino acids long. In germline, CDR1 is SNHLY, CDR2 FYNNEI. The V call is TRBV2, the J call TRBJ1-5, with D tentatively TRBD1 (5 bases). Material for sequencing was peripheral blood. This sequence was found in a man in his 60s with acute or convalescent COVID-19. The CDR3 here is CASSESTANQPQHF. In DNA, the CDR3 is TGTGCCAGCAGTGAATCGACAGCAAATCAGCCCCAGCATTTT. The full variable domain, in which reference TRBV2 and TRBJ1-5 provide the parts outside the CDR3, is EPEVTQTPSHQVTQMGQEVILRCVPISNHLYFYWYRQILGQKVEFLVSFYNNEISEKSEIFDDQFSVERPDGSNFTLKIRSTKLEDSAMYFCASSESTANQPQHFGDGTRLSIL.